The clone carrying this TCR beta chain appeared a few times. This CDR3 is 16 amino acids long. V lost 3 bases, J lost 1 base, and 13 bases lay in between. From germline, CDR1 is KGHSH and CDR2 LQKENI. The entry originates in a study of cytomegalovirus exposure and HLA in healthy donors. Study overall: Early release data held around 82 million unique TCRs from HLA-typed donors.

At the time of sampling, donors were nominally healthy, though unrecorded immune exposures were likely. With 60 Vbeta and 13 Jbeta primers, the PCR was carried out. Original processing methods: Later, an analysis found 75 million to 100 million unique TCR beta chains, and around 12 million of these were shared. Sequencing used immunoSEQ multiplex PCR; TCRdb keeps in-frame clones, though not all of them. V, J and clone size are those of that table, while D and trimming were read from the DNA. The repertoire has over 150,000 clones, 60% to 80% of them found once; the top ten carry about 9.6%. Specimen: PBMCs. J is TRBJ2-4 and V is TRBV18, with a tentative D call TRBD1 (6 bases). This TCR derives from a man between 18 and 35 years old in good health and CMV-seropositive. CDR3 nucleotides: TGTGCCAGCTCACCCAAGGGGGAATTTGCCAAAAACATTCAGTACTTC. Its translation: CASSPKGEFAKNIQYF. Combining the CDR3 with reference TRBV18 and TRBJ2-4 gives the whole variable domain NAGVMQNPRHLVRRRGQEARLRCSPMKGHSHVYWYRQLPEEGLKFMVYLQKENIIDESGMPKERFSAEFPKEGPSILRIQQVVRGDSAAYFCASSPKGEFAKNIQYFGAGTRLSVL.